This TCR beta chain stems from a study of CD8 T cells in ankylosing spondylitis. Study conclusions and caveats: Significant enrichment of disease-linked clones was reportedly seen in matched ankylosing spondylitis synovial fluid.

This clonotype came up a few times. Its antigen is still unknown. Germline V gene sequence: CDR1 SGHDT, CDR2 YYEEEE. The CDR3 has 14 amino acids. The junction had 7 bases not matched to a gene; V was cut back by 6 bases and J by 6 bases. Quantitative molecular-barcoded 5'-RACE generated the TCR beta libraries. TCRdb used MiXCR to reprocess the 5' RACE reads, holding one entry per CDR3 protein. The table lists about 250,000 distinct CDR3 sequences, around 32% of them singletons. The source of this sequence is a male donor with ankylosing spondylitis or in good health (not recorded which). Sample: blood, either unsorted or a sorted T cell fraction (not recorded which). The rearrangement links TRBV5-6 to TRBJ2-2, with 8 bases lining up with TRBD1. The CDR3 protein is CASTPAGGAGELFF. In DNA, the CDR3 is TGTGCCAGCACCCCCGCAGGGGGCGCCGGGGAGCTGTTTTTT.